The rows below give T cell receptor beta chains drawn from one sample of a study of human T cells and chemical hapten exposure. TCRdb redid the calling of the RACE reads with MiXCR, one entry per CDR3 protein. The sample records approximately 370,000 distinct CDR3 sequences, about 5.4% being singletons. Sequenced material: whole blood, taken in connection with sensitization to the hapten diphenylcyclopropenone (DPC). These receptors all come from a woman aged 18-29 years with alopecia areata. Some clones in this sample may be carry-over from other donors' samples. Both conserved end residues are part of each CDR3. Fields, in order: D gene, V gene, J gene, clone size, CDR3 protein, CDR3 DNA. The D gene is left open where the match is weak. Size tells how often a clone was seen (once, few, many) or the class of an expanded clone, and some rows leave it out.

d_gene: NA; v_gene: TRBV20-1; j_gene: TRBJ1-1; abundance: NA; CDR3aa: CSASDFMNTEAFF; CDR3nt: TGCAGTGCTAGTGATTTCATGAACACTGAAGCTTTCTTT
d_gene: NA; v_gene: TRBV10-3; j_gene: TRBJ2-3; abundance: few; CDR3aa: CATRILEGGTDTQYF; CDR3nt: TGTGCCACCCGGATCCTCGAGGGCGGCACAGATACGCAGTATTTT
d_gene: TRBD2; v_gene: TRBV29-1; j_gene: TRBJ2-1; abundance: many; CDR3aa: CSVEERTSSPYNEQFF; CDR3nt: TGCAGCGTGGAGGAGAGGACTAGCTCTCCTTACAATGAGCAGTTCTTC
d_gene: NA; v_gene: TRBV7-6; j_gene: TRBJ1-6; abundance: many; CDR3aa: CASSLVADRAYSPLHF; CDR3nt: TGTGCCAGCAGCTTAGTAGCGGACAGAGCTTATTCACCCCTCCACTTT
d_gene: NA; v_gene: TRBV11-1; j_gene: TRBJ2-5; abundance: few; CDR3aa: CASSPRGQPQETQYF; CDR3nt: TGTGCCAGCAGCCCACGGGGACAACCTCAAGAGACCCAGTACTTC
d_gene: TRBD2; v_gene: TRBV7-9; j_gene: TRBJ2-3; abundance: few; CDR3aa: CASSAGGAQYF; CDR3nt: TGTGCCAGCAGCGCCGGGGGGGCGCAGTATTTT
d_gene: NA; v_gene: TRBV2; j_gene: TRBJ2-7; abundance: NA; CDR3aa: CASSLFQTGQYF; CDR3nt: TGTGCCAGCAGTCTGTTTCAGACAGGGCAGTACTTC
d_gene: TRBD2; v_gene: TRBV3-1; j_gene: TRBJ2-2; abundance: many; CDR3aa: CASSLQGLAGVEAPNTGELFF; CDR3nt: TGTGCCAGCAGCCTGCAAGGACTAGCGGGGGTCGAAGCCCCGAACACCGGGGAGCTGTTTTTT
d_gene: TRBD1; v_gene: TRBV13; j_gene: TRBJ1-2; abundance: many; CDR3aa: CASSSGGTGKTDGYTF; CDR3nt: TGTGCCAGCAGCTCCGGGGGGACAGGGAAGACGGATGGCTACACCTTC
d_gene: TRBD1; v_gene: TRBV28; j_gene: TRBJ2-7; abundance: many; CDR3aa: CASSRQGYEQYF; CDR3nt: TGTGCCAGCAGCCGACAGGGCTACGAGCAGTACTTC
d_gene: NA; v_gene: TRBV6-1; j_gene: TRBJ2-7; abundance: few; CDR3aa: CASSEAGASYEQYF; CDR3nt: TGTGCCAGCAGTGAAGCGGGGGCCTCCTACGAGCAGTACTTC
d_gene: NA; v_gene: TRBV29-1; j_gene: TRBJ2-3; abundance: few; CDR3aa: CSRGQTADTQYF; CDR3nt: TGCAGCCGCGGCCAGACGGCAGATACGCAGTATTTT
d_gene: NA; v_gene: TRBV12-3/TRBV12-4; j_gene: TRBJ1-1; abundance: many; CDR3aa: CASSAQGYTEAFF; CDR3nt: TGTGCCAGCAGTGCACAGGGTTACACTGAAGCTTTCTTT
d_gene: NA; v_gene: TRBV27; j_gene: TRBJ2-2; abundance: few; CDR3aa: CASSTSNTGELFF; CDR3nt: TGTGCCAGCAGTACATCGAACACCGGGGAGCTGTTTTTT
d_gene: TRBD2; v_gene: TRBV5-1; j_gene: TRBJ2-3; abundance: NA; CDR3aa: CASSLVAGTLTDTQYF; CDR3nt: TGCGCCAGCAGCTTGGTAGCGGGGACCCTCACAGATACGCAGTATTTT
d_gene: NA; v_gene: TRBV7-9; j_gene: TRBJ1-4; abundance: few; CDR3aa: CASSLAGRYNEKLFF; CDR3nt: TGTGCCAGCAGCTTAGCGGGTCGGTATAATGAAAAACTGTTTTTT
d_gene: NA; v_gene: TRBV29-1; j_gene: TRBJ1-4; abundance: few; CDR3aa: CSVEIDEKLFF; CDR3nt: TGCAGCGTTGAGATAGATGAAAAACTGTTTTTT
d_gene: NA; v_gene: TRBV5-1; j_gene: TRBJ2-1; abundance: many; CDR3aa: CASSLDAVSYNEQFF; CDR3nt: TGCGCCAGCAGCTTGGACGCGGTCTCCTACAATGAGCAGTTCTTC